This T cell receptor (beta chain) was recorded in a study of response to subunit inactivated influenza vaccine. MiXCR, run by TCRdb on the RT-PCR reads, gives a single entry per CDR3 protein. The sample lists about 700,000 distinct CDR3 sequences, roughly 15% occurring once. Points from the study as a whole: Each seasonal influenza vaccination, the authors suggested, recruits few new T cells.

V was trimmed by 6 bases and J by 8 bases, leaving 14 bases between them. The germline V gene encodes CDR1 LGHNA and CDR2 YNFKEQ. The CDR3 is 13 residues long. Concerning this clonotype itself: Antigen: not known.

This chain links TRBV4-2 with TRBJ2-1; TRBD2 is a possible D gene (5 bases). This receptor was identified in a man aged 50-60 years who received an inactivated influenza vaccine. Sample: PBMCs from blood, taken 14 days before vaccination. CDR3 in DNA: TGTGCCAGCAGTGTAGGCCCGGAGGATGAGCAGTTCTTC. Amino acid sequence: CASSVGPEDEQFF.